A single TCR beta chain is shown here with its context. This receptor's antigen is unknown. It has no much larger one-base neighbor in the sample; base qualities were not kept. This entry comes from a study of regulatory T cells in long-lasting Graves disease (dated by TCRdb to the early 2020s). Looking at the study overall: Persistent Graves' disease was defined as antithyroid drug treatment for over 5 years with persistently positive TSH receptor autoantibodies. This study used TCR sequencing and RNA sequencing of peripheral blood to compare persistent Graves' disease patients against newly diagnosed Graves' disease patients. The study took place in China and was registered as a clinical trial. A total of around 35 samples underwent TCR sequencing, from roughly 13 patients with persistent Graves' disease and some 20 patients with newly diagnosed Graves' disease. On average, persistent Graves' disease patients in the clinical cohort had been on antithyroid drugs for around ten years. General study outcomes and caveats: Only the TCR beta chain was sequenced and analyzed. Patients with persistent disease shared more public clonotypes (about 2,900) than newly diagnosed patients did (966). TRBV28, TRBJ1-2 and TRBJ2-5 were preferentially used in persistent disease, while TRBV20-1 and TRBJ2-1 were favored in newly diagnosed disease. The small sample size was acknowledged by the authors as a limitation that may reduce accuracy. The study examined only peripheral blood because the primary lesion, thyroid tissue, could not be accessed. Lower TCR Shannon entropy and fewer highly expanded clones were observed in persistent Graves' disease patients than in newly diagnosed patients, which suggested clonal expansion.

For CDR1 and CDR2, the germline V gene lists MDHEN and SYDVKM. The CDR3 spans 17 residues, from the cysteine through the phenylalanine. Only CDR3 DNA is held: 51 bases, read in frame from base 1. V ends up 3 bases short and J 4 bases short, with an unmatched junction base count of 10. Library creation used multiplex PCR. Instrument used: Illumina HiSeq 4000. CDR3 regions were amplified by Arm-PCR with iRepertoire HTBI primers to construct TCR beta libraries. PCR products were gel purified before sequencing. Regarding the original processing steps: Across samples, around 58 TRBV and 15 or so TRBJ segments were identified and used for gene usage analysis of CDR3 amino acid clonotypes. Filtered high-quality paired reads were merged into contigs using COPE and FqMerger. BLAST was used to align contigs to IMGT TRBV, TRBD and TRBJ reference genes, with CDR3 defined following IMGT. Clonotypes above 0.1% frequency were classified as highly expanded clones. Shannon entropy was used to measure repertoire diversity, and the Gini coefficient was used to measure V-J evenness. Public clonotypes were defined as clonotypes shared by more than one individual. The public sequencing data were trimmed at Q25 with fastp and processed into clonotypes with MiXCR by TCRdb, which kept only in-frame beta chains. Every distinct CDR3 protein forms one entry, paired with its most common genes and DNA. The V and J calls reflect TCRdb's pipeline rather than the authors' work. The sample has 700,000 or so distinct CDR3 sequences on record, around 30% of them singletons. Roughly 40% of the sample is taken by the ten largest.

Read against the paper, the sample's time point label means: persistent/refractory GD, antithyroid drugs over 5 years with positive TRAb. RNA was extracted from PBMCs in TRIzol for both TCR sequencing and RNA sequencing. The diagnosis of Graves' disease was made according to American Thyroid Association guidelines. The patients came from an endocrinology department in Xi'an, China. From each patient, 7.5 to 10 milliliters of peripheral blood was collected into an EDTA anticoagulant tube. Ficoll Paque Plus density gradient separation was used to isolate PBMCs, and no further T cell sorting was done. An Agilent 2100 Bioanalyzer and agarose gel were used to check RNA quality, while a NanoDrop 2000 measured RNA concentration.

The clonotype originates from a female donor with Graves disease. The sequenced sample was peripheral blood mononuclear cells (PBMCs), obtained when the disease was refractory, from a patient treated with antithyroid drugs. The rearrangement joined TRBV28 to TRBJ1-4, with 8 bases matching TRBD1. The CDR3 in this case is CASSLGPTGESNEKLFF. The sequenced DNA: TGTGCCAGCAGTTTGGGGCCGACAGGGGAGAGTAATGAAAAACTGTTTTTT.